This TCR beta chain was sequenced during a study of T-cell reconstitution after alpha-beta-depleted transplantation in children. Germline V lookup: CDR1 DFQATT, CDR2 SNEGSKA (reference sequence). The CDR3 spans 15 residues. The V gene lost 3 bases and the J gene lost 4 bases, with 19 bases spanning the gap. Using unique molecular identifiers, the investigators prepared the TCRbeta library. TCRdb recomputed calls from the PCR reads with MiXCR, one row per CDR3 protein. The sample carries approximately 590,000 distinct CDR3 sequences, roughly a tenth recorded once. This clonotype occurred a few times. The sequence was obtained from a human donor who donated a stem cell graft to a child with acute myeloid leukemia. The sample in question was PBMCs from the stem cell graft donor, obtained from the stem cell graft. The genes are TRBV20-1 and TRBJ2-7, with D perhaps matching TRBD1 or TRBD2 (5 bases each). The CDR3 bases are TGCAGTGCTAGCCTAAAACTAGGACACCTTTACGAGCAGTACTTC. The encoded protein is CSASLKLGHLYEQYF.